A selection of T cell receptor beta chains follows, all from one sample in a study of blood T cell repertoires in COVID-19. Measured with immunoSEQ multiplex PCR; TCRdb has only the in-frame clones, and not every one. The sample lists about 150,000 clones, around 80% occurring once. Sample: PBMCs or T cells enriched from blood (not recorded which). The receptor set was obtained from a man aged 70-80 years who had been exposed to COVID-19. CDR3s include the opening cysteine and the closing phenylalanine or tryptophan. A D gene is named only where the DNA matches it firmly. Rows give clone size only sometimes, using once, few, many, or a class for an expanded clone.

TRBJ2-1 | - | few | TRBV27 | CASSLRVGNNEQFF | TGTGCCAGCAGTTTAAGGGTCGGGAACAATGAGCAGTTCTTC
TRBJ1-6 | - | - | TRBV14 | CASSQGGSGYNSPLHF | TGTGCCAGCAGCCAAGGGGGTTCGGGGTATAATTCACCCCTCCACTTT
TRBJ1-6 | - | - | TRBV12-1 | CASRRTEDLFGDSPLHF | TGTGCCAGCCGTCGGACAGAAGACCTGTTCGGGGATTCACCCCTCCACTTT
TRBJ1-2 | - | - | TRBV27 | CASASGGLDGYTF | TGTGCCAGCGCATCGGGGGGGTTAGATGGCTACACCTTC
TRBJ2-5 | TRBD2 | once | TRBV7-2 | CASSRSAWGLAGGEETQYF | TGTGCCAGCAGCCGCTCTGCCTGGGGACTAGCGGGGGGGGAAGAGACCCAGTACTTC
TRBJ2-3 | - | - | TRBV19 | CASSTLLGTDTQYF | TGTGCCAGTAGTACTCTACTAGGAACAGATACGCAGTATTTT
TRBJ2-2 | TRBD2 | - | TRBV5-1 | CASSPRHTSGMNTGELFF | TGCGCCAGCAGTCCACGACACACTAGCGGTATGAACACCGGGGAGCTGTTTTTT
TRBJ2-6 | - | - | TRBV6-6 | CASTRSTGYSGANVLTF | TGTGCCAGCACCCGATCAACAGGGTACTCCGGGGCCAACGTCCTGACTTTC
TRBJ2-2 | - | - | TRBV19 | CASKSGNYPTGELFF | TGTGCCAGTAAATCAGGGAATTACCCCACCGGGGAGCTGTTTTTT
TRBJ1-5 | - | - | TRBV6-5 | CASTKNRNQPQHF | TGTGCCAGCACCAAAAACAGGAATCAGCCCCAGCATTTT
TRBJ2-7 | - | once | TRBV29-1 | CSVNQGGYYEQYF | TGCAGCGTTAATCAGGGCGGATACTACGAGCAGTACTTC
TRBJ1-2 | - | - | TRBV19 | CASSIGQANYGYTF | TGTGCCAGTAGTATAGGACAGGCCAACTATGGCTACACCTTC
TRBJ1-6 | TRBD1 | - | TRBV18 | CASSPDRGFRSPLHF | TGTGCCAGCTCTCCGGACAGGGGCTTTCGTTCACCCCTCCACTTT
TRBJ1-6 | TRBD1 | - | TRBV27 | CATKMGQYNSPLHF | TGTGCCACCAAGATGGGACAGTATAATTCACCCCTCCACTTT
TRBJ1-1 | - | - | TRBV16 | CASSQSGPVNTEAFF | TGTGCCAGCAGCCAATCTGGTCCGGTGAACACTGAAGCTTTCTTT
TRBJ1-6 | TRBD1 | - | TRBV5-8 | CASRPPTGENSPLHF | TGTGCCAGCAGACCGCCGACAGGGGAGAATTCACCCCTCCACTTT
TRBJ2-3 | - | - | TRBV5-4 | CASSRGENREEYF | TGTGCCAGCAGCCGGGGGGAGAACAGGGAGGAGTATTTT
TRBJ1-5 | TRBD1 | - | TRBV2 | CASSLDRLNQPQHF | TGTGCCAGCTCGTTGGACAGGTTGAATCAGCCCCAGCATTTT
TRBJ2-3 | - | once | TRBV29-1 | CSAADSAFVDTQYF | TGCAGCGCCGCGGACTCGGCGTTTGTAGATACGCAGTATTTT
TRBJ1-1 | - | - | TRBV18 | CASSPRQVNTEAFF | TGTGCCAGCTCCCCAAGACAGGTGAACACTGAAGCTTTCTTT
TRBJ1-1 | - | - | TRBV19 | CASSIIRGESMRAFF | TGTGCCAGTAGTATAATCAGGGGCGAATCGATGAGGGCTTTCTTT
TRBJ1-2 | - | once | TRBV5-1 | CASSLAGKNYGYTF | TGCGCCAGCAGCTTGGCCGGGAAGAACTATGGCTACACCTTC
TRBJ2-7 | TRBD2 | - | TRBV4-3 | CASSQDPSGGVRYEQYF | TGCGCCAGCAGCCAAGATCCTTCCGGGGGGGTAAGGTACGAGCAGTACTTC
TRBJ1-1 | - | - | TRBV14 | CASKRGTNTEAFF | TGTGCCAGCAAACGGGGAACGAACACTGAAGCTTTCTTT
TRBJ1-6 | - | - | TRBV6-6 | CASSPTGSALGTPLHF | TGTGCCAGCAGCCCAACCGGAAGTGCACTAGGGACACCCCTCCACTTT
TRBJ1-1 | - | - | TRBV7-4 | CASSLDTSGAEAFF | TGTGCCAGCAGCTTAGATACCTCCGGGGCTGAAGCTTTCTTT
TRBJ1-2 | - | - | TRBV27 | CASSPLLDNGYTF | TGTGCCAGCAGCCCATTACTTGACAATGGCTACACCTTC
TRBJ1-1 | TRBD1 | - | TRBV7-9 | CASSLDRGNTEAFF | TGTGCCAGCAGCTTAGACAGGGGGAACACTGAAGCTTTCTTT
TRBJ2-2 | TRBD2 | - | TRBV7-9 | CASSLNSGRATGELFF | TGTGCCAGCAGCTTAAATAGCGGGAGGGCCACCGGGGAGCTGTTTTTT
TRBJ1-5 | - | - | TRBV2 | CASSERGIRNQPQHF | TGTGCCAGCAGTGAACGGGGGATACGCAATCAGCCCCAGCATTTT
TRBJ2-1 | - | - | TRBV5-4 | CASSLPSTVPDEQFF | TGTGCCAGCAGCTTGCCGTCGACTGTGCCTGATGAGCAGTTCTTC
TRBJ1-2 | - | - | TRBV7-2 | CASSSWAGYTF | TGTGCCAGCAGCTCGTGGGCTGGCTACACCTTC
TRBJ1-4 | TRBD1 | - | TRBV6-5 | CASSRQGSSEKLFF | TGTGCCAGCAGTCGACAGGGTTCTTCCGAAAAACTGTTTTTT
TRBJ2-7 | TRBD1 | - | TRBV12-3/TRBV12-4 | CASSPGQGGWQYF | TGTGCCAGCAGTCCGGGACAGGGGGGATGGCAGTACTTC
TRBJ1-2 | - | - | TRBV2 | CASSRRTDQRNRYGYTF | TGTGCCAGCAGCCGGAGGACAGATCAACGCAACCGCTATGGCTACACCTTC
TRBJ2-5 | - | - | TRBV5-1 | CASSFSEETQYF | TGCGCCAGCAGCTTCAGCGAAGAGACCCAGTACTTC
TRBJ2-2 | - | - | TRBV10-2 | CASSDLTGELFF | TGCGCCAGCAGTGATCTAACCGGGGAGCTGTTTTTT
TRBJ1-4 | - | - | TRBV5-8 | CASSLGLGSEKLFF | TGTGCCAGCAGCTTGGGTTTGGGGAGTGAAAAACTGTTTTTT
TRBJ1-1 | - | - | TRBV6-4 | CASRLGGEAFF | TGTGCCAGCAGACTTGGGGGCGAAGCTTTCTTT
TRBJ1-2 | - | - | TRBV12-3/TRBV12-4 | CASSFSAGNGYTF | TGTGCCAGCAGTTTCTCGGCCGGGAACGGCTACACCTTC
TRBJ1-1 | - | - | TRBV5-8 | CASSLWRAGTEAFF | TGTGCCAGCAGCTTGTGGAGGGCGGGGACTGAAGCTTTCTTT
TRBJ2-7 | - | - | TRBV10-3 | CAISRQLESYEQYF | TGTGCCATCAGTAGACAGCTCGAAAGCTACGAGCAGTACTTC
TRBJ2-5 | - | - | TRBV5-8 | CASSLAREQETQYF | TGTGCCAGCAGCTTGGCCAGGGAACAAGAGACCCAGTACTTC
TRBJ2-1 | - | - | TRBV19 | CASSVSRGNEQFF | TGTGCCAGTAGTGTAAGTAGAGGCAATGAGCAGTTCTTC
TRBJ2-2 | TRBD1 | - | TRBV3-1/TRBV3-2 | CASSQDGTGAGELFF | TGTGCCAGCAGCCAAGATGGGACAGGTGCCGGGGAGCTGTTTTTT
TRBJ1-1 | - | - | TRBV28 | CASSQGWDAFF | TGTGCCAGCAGTCAGGGATGGGATGCTTTCTTT
TRBJ1-3 | - | - | TRBV29-1 | CSGGGGNGNTIYF | TGCAGTGGTGGGGGGGGAAACGGAAACACCATATATTTT